This T cell receptor (beta chain) appears in the sequencing data of a study of blood T cell repertoires in COVID-19. Generated by immunoSEQ multiplex PCR, the TCRdb table keeps only in-frame clones and is missing some. This table has roughly 180,000 clones, around 80% appearing once. Participants were aged about 18 to 100 years, lived in under 30 US areas, and enrolled virtually. In Cohort 3, a recovered donor had either two negative PCRs, clearance, or symptom resolution. The germline V gene encodes CDR1 SGHRS and CDR2 YFSETQ. CDR3 size: 16 residues. Trimming removed 0 bases from V and 0 bases from J, with 10 bases in between.

The sequenced sample was PBMCs or T cells enriched from blood (not recorded which). The genes are TRBV5-1 and TRBJ1-3; D gene uncertain. This sequence originates from a woman aged 55-69 years who had recovered from COVID-19. CDR3 sequence reads: CASSLDRPASGNTIYF. For the CDR3, the DNA is TGCGCCAGCAGCTTGGACAGACCTGCCTCTGGAAACACCATATATTTT.